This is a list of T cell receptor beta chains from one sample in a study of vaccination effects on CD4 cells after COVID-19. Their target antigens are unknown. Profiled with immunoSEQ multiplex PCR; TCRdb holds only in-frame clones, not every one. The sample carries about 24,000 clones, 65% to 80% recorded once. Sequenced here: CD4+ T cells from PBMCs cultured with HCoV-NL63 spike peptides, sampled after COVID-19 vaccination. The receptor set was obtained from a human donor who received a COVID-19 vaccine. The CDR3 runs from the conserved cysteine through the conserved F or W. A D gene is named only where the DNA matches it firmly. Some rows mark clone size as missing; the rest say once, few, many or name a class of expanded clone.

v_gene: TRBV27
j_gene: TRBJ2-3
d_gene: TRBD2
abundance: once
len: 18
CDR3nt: TGTGCCAGCCCTCCTGCGGGGGGACCATTGTCTAGCACAGATACGCAGTATTTT
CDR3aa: CASPPAGGPLSSTDTQYF

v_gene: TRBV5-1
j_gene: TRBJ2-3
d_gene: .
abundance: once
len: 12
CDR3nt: TGCGCCAGCAGCTCACACACAGATACGCAGTATTTT
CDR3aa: CASSSHTDTQYF

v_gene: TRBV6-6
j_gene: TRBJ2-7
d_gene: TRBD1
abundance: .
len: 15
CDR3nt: TGTGCCAGCAGTTACTCCGGGACAGGGCCCCACGAGCAGTACTTC
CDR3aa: CASSYSGTGPHEQYF

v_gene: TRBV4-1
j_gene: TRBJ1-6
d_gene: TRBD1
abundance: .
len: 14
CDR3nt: TGCGCCAGCAGCCAAGGGACAGGGGATTCACCCCTCCACTTT
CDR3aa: CASSQGTGDSPLHF

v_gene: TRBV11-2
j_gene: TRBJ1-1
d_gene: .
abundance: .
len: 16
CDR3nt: TGTGCCAGCAGCTTAGTCACAGGGAGTTGGAACACTGAAGCTTTCTTT
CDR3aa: CASSLVTGSWNTEAFF

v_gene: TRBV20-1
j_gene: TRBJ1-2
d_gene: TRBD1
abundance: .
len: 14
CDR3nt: TGCAGTGCTAGTAAGGGGGCGCAGGGCTATGGCTACACCTTC
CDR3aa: CSASKGAQGYGYTF

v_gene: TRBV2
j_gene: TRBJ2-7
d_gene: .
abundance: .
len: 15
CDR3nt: TGTGCCAGCAGTCCCACAGGGCGAAGCTCCTACGAGCAGTACTTC
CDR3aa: CASSPTGRSSYEQYF

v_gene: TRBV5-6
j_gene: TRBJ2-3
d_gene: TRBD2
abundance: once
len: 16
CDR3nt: TGTGCCAGCAGCTTGAGCCCTAGCGGGAGAACAGATACGCAGTATTTT
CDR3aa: CASSLSPSGRTDTQYF

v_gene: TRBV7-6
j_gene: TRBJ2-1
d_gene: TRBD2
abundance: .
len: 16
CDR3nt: TGTGCCAGCAGCTTACTCGGGGAGGGGCGCTACAATGAGCAGTTCTTC
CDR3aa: CASSLLGEGRYNEQFF

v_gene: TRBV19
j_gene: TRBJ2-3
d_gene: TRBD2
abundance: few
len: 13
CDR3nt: TGTGCCTCGGCTAGCGGGTCCACAGATACGCAGTATTTT
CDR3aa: CASASGSTDTQYF

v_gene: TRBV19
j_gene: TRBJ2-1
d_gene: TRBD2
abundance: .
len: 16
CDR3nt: TGTGCCAGTAGTATGAGAGGGACTAGCGGAAAGAATGAGCAGTTCTTC
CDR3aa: CASSMRGTSGKNEQFF

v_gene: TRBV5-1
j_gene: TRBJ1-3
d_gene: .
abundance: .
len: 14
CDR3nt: TGCGCCAGCAGGGAGACAGCGTCCGGAAACACCATATATTTT
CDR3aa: CASRETASGNTIYF

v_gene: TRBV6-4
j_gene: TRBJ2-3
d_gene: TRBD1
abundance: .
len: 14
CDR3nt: TGTGCCAGCAGTGACAGGGGGCGGATTGATACGCAGTATTTT
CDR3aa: CASSDRGRIDTQYF

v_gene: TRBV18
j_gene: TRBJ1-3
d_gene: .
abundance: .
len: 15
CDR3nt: TGTGCCAGCTCAATTCAGGGTTCTGATGGAAACACCATATATTTT
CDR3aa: CASSIQGSDGNTIYF

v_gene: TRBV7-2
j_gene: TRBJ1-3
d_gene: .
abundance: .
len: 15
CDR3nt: TGTGCCAGCAGCTCCCGACAAGGGCCTGGAAACACCATATATTTT
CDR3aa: CASSSRQGPGNTIYF

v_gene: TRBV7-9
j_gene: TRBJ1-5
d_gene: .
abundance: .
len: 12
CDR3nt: TGTGCCAGCAGCTTGGGGTATCAGCCCCAGCATTTT
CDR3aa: CASSLGYQPQHF

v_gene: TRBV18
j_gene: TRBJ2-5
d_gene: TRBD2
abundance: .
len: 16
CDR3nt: TGTGCCAGCTCACCATGGAGCGGGGGGGACCAAGAGACCCAGTACTTC
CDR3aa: CASSPWSGGDQETQYF

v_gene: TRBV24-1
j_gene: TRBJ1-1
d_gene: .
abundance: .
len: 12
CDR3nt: TGTGCCACTCGTAACAGGGCCGGTGAAGCTTTCTTT
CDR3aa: CATRNRAGEAFF

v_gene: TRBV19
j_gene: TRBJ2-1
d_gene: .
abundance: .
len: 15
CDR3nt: TGTGCCAGTAAGGGGGCGGGAAGGTCCTACAATGAGCAGTTCTTC
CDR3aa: CASKGAGRSYNEQFF

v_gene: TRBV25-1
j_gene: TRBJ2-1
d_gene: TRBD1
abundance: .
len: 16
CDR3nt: TGTGCCAGCAGTGTGGCCGGGACAGAGAATAACAATGAGCAGTTCTTC
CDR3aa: CASSVAGTENNNEQFF

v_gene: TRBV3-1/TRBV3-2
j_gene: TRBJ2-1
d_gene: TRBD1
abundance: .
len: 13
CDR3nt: TGTGCCAGCAGCCTGACAGGGACGAATGAGCAGTTCTTC
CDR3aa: CASSLTGTNEQFF

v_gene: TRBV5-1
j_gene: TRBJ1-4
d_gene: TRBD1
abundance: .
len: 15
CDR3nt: TGCGCCAGCAGCTTCACAGGGGGGACTAATGAAAAACTGTTTTTT
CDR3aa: CASSFTGGTNEKLFF

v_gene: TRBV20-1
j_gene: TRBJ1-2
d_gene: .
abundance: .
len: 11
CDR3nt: TGCAGTGCTAGGTCAGACTATGGCTACACCTTC
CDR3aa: CSARSDYGYTF

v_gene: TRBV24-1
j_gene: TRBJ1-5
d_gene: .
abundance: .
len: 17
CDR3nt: TGTGCCACCAGTGATGGGGGCACCTGGGGGGCCGGTCAGCCCCAGCATTTT
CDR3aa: CATSDGGTWGAGQPQHF

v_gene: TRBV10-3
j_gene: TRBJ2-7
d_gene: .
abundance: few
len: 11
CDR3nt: TGTGCCATCTGGGACACCTACGAGCAGTACTTC
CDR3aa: CAIWDTYEQYF

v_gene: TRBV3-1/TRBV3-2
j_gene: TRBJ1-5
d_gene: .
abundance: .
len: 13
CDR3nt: TGTGCCAGCAGCCAAGCGATGGGTCAGCCCCAGCATTTT
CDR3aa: CASSQAMGQPQHF

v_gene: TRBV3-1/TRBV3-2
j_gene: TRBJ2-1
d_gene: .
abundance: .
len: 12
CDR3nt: TGTGCCAGCAGCCCCGGGACTTGGAGGCAGTTCTTC
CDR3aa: CASSPGTWRQFF

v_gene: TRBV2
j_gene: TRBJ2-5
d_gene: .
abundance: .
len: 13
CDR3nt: TGTGCCAGCAGGGGGGGGGCCCAAGAGACCCAGTACTTC
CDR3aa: CASRGGAQETQYF

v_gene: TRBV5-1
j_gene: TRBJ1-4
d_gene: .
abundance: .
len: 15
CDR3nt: TGCGCCAGCAGCTTGGCCCGAGCAACTAATGAAAAACTGTTTTTT
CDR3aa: CASSLARATNEKLFF

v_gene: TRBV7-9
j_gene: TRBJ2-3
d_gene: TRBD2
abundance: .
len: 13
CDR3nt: TGTGCAAGCCAGCGGGGTTGGGCAGATACGCAGTATTTT
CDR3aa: CASQRGWADTQYF

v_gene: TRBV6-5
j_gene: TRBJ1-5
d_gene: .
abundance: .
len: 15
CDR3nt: TGTGCCAGCAGTTACTCAAGGACCGAGGGTTGGCCCCAGCATTTT
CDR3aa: CASSYSRTEGWPQHF

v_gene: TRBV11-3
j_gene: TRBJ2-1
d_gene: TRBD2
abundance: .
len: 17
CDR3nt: TGTGCCAGCAGCCCCACCGGACTAGCGGCCACCTACAATGAGCAGTTCTTC
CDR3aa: CASSPTGLAATYNEQFF

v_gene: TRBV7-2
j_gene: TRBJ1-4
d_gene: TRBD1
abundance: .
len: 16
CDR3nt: TGTGCCAGCAGCTTAAGTCCGGGACAGCTCAATGAAAAACTGTTTTTT
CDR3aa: CASSLSPGQLNEKLFF

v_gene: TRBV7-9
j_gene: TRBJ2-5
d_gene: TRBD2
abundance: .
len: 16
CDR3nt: TGTGCCAGCAGCTTATTTGGAGCGGGGCTCCAAGAGACCCAGTACTTC
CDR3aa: CASSLFGAGLQETQYF

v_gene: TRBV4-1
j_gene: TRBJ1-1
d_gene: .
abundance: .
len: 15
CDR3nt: TGCGCCAGCAGCCACCCGGGACACCGGAACACTGAAGCTTTCTTT
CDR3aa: CASSHPGHRNTEAFF

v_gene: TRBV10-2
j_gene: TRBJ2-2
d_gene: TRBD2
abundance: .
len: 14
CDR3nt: TGCGCCAGCAGTTTGGGAGGGGACACCGGGGAGCTGTTTTTT
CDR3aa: CASSLGGDTGELFF

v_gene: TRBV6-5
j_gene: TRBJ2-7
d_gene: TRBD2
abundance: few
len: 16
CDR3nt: TGTGCCAGCAGTTACGGGGGAGCGGGGGGCTTCTACGAGCAGTACTTC
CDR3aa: CASSYGGAGGFYEQYF

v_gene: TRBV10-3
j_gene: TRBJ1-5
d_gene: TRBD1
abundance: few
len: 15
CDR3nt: TGTGCCATCAGTGAGTCGACAGGGGGAAATCAGCCCCAGCATTTT
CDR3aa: CAISESTGGNQPQHF

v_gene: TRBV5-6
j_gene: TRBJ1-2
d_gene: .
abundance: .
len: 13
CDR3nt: TGTGCCAGCAGCTTGGTAACAGACTATGGCTACACCTTC
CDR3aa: CASSLVTDYGYTF

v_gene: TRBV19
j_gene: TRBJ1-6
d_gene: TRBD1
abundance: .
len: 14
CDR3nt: TGTGCCAGTAGGGGGGGACAGAATAATTCACCCCTCCACTTT
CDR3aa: CASRGGQNNSPLHF

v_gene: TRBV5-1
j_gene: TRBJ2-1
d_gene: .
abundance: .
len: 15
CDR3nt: TGCGCCAGCAGCTTTGGTCGAACTAGTACCAGTGAGCAGTTCTTC
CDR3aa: CASSFGRTSTSEQFF

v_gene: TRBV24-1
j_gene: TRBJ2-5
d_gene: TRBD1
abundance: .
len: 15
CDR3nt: TGTGCCACCAGTGACATCACAGGGGCCGGAGAGACCCAGTACTTC
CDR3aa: CATSDITGAGETQYF

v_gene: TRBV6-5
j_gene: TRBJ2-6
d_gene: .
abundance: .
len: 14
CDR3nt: TGTGCCAGCAGTTACTTAGCCACTACCAACGTCCTGACTTTC
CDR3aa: CASSYLATTNVLTF

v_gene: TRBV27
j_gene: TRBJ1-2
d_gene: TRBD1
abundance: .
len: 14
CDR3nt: TGTGCCAGCAGACCTGTCGGGACAGTAGGCGGCTACACCTTC
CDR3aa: CASRPVGTVGGYTF

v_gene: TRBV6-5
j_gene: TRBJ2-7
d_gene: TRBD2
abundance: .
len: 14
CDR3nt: TGTGCCAGCACCCGATACGGGGGGGGGTACGAGCAGTACTTC
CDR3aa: CASTRYGGGYEQYF

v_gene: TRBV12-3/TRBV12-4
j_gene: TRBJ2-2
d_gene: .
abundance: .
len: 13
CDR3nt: TGTGCCAGCAGTTCTGGTTCCACCGGGGAGCTGTTTTTT
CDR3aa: CASSSGSTGELFF

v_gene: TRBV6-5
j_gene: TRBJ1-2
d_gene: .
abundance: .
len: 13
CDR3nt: TGTGCCAGCAGTTACTCAAACCAACAGAGCTACACCTTC
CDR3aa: CASSYSNQQSYTF

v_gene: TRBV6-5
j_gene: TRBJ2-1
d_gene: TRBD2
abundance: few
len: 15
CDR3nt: TGTGCCAGCAGACGTCCTAGCGGGGGGGCCAATGAGCAGTTCTTC
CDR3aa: CASRRPSGGANEQFF

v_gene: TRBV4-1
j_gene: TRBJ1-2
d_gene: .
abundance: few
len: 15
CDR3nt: TGCGCCAGCAGCCAAGTTTCATCAAATGTTGCTGGCTACACCTTC
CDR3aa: CASSQVSSNVAGYTF

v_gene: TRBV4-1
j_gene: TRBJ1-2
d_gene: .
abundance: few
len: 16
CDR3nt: TGCGCCAGCAGCCAAGAACTTAGCCCCCAATCCTATGGCTACACCTTC
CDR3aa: CASSQELSPQSYGYTF

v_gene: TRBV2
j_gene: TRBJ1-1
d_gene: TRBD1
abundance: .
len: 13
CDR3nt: TGTGCCAGCAGCCCCGGACAGGGAGCTGAAGCTTTCTTT
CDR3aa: CASSPGQGAEAFF

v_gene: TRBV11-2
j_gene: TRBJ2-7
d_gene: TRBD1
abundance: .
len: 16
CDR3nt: TGTGCCAGCAGCCCCCTTACAGGGGGCCCCTTTTACGAGCAGTACTTC
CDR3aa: CASSPLTGGPFYEQYF

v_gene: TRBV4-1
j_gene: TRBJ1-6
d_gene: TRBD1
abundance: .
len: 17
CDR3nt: TGCGCCAGCAGCCAAGAACGCGGGGGACAGGGCCGGTCACCCCTCCACTTT
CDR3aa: CASSQERGGQGRSPLHF

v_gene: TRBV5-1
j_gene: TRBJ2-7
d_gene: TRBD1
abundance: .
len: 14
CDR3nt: TGCGCCAGCAGCTTAGTACAGGGGTCCTACGAGCAGTACTTC
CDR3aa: CASSLVQGSYEQYF

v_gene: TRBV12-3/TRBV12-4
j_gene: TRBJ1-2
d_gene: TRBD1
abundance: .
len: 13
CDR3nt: TGTGCCAGCAGCCGGGGACAGGGGTATGGCTACACCTTC
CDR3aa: CASSRGQGYGYTF